This T cell receptor beta chain was observed in a study of CD8+CD57+ T cells in acquired aplastic anemia. Overall study: Yields of DNA that came from sorted CD4+ and CD8+ cells averaged approximately 3.5 ug. Study-wide results and limits: The study identified under 30 CD8+ CDR3 sequences shared by patients and controls. Patients and controls had CD8+ Simpson's diversity values that were not significantly distinct.

Genomic DNA provided the template from which TCR beta VDJ and CDR3 profiles were obtained. TCRdb fed the reads into MiXCR, producing one record per CDR3 protein. Here the sample spans about 150,000 distinct CDR3 sequences, 40% to 60% being singletons. Germline values: CDR1 SGDLS, CDR2 YYNGEE. The CDR3 has 15 residues. Sequencing was done on patients that had shown CD8+CD57+ cell expansion by flow cytometry. Severe acquired aplastic anemia was diagnosed in all patients. On this clonotype: Its specificity is not known. A single base separates this from a much larger clone, so it may be a read error.

The specimen was sorted CD4+, CD8+, or CD8+CD57+ T cells (not recorded which) from PBMCs. J is TRBJ2-1 and V is TRBV9, with 8 nucleotides matching TRBD2. This clonotype originated in a human donor with aplastic anemia. CDR3 in amino acids: CANSGGQWESNEQFF. As DNA, the CDR3 is TGTGCCAACAGCGGGGGACAATGGGAGAGCAATGAGCAGTTCTTC. The full variable domain, with the rest looked up from reference TRBV9 and TRBJ2-1, is DSGVTQTPKHLITATGQRVTLRCSPRSGDLSVYWYQQSLDQGLQFLIQYYNGEERAKGNILERFSAQQFPDLHSELNLSSLELGDSALYFCANSGGQWESNEQFFGPGTRLTVL.